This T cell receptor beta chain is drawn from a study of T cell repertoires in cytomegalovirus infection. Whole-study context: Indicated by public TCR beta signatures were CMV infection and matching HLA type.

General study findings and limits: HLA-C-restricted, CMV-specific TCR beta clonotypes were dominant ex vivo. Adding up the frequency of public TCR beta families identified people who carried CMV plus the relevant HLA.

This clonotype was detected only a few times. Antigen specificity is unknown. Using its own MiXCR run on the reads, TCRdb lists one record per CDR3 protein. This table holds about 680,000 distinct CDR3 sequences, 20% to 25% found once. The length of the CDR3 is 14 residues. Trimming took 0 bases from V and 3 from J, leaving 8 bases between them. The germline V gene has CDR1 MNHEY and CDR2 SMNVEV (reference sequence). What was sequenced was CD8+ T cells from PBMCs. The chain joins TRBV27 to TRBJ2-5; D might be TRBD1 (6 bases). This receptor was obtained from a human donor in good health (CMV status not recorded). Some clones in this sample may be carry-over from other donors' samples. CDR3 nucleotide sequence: TGTGCCAGCAGTTTATCTGGGACAAAAGAGACCCAGTACTTC. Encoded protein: CASSLSGTKETQYF.